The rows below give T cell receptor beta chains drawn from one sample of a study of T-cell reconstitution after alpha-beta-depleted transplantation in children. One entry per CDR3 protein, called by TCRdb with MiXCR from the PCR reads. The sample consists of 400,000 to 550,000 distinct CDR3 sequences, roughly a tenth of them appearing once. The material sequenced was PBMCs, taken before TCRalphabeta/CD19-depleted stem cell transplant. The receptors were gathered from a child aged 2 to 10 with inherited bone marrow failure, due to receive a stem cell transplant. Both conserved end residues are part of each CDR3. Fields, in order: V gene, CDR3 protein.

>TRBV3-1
CASSPRAVTYEQYF
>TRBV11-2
CASSLVSGTSVPSTDEQYF
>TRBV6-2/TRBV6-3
CASSRSTSGTGQFF
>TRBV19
CASSKPGLGYNEQFF
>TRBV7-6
CATSLGEYTGELFF
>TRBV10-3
CAISAPPRGRGTYEQYF
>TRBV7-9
CASSHTGLISYEQYF
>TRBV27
CASSLGAYYGYTF
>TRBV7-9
CASSLVSGIAYEQYF
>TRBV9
CASSPIAGPSYEQYF
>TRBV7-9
CASSQYGEINNEQFF
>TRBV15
CATSRVGLDTEQYF
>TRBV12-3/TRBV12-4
CASSRLAGVGETQYF
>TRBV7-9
CASSLDVWSGYTF
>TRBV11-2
CASSLVRGVSSYEQYF
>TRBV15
CATSLARGGYGYTF
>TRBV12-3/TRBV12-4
CASSFRELSGGQYF
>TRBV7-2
CASSFPRTGRSEQYF